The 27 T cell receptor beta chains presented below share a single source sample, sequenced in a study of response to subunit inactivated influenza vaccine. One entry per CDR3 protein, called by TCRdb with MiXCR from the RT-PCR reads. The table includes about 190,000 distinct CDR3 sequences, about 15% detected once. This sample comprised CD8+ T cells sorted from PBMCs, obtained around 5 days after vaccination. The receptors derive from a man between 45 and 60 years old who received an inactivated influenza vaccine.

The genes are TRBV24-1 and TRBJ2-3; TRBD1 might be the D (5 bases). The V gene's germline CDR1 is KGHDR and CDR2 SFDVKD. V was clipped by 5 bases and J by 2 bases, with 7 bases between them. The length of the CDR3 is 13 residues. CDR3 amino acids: CATSGGLTDTQYF. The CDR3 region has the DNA TGTGCCACCAGTGGGGGCCTCACAGATACGCAGTATTTT.

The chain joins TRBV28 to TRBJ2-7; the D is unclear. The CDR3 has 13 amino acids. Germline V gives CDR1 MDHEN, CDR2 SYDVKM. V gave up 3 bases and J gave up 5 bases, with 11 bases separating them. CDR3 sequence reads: CASSFGSLNEQYF. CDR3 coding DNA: TGTGCCAGCAGTTTTGGGTCCCTAAACGAGCAGTACTTC.

CDR3 nucleotide sequence: TGTGCCAGCAGCCAATCGCACAGAACCTACGAGCAGTACTTC. It yields the protein CASSQSHRTYEQYF. The genes are TRBV3-1 and TRBJ2-7, with no clear D. The germline CDR1 and CDR2 sequences are LGHDT and YNNKEL (reference sequence). The CDR3 runs 14 residues. V was trimmed by 2 bases and J by 2 bases, leaving 10 bases between them.

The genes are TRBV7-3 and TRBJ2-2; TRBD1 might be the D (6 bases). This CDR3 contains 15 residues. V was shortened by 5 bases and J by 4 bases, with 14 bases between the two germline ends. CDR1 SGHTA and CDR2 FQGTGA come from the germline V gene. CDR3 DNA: TGTGCCAGCAGCCCACAGGGTGGCGGCACCGGGGAGCTGTTTTTT. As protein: CASSPQGGGTGELFF. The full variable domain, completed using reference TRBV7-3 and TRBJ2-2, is GAGVSQTPSNKVTEKGKYVELRCDPISGHTALYWYRQSLGQGPEFLIYFQGTGAADDSGLPNDRFFAVRPEGSVSTLKIQRTERGDSAVYLCASSPQGGGTGELFFGEGSRLTVL.

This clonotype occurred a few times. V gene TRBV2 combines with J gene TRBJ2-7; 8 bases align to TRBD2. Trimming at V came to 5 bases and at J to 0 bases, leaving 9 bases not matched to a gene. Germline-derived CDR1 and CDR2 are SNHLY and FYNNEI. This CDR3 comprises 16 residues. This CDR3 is CASSSPLAGHSYEQYF. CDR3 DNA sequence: TGTGCCAGCAGTAGTCCCTTAGCGGGACACTCCTACGAGCAGTACTTC.

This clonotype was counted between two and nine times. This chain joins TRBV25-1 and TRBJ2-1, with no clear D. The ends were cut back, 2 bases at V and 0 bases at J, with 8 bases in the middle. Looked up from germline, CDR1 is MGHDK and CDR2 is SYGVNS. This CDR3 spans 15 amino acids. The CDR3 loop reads CASSETSFSYNEQFF. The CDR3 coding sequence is TGTGCCAGCAGTGAAACCAGTTTCTCCTACAATGAGCAGTTCTTC.

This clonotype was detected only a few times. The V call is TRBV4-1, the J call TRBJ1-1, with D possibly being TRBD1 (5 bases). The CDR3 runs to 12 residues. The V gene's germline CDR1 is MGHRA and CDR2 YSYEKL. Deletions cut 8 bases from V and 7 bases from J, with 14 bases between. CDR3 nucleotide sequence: TGCGCCAGCGCAGGGACGGCCCTTGAAGCTTTCTTT. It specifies CASAGTALEAFF.

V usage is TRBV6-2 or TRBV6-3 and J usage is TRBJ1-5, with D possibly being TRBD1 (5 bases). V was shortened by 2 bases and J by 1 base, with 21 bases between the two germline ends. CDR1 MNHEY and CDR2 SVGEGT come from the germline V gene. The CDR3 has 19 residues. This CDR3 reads CASSYDSLSILGSNQPQHF. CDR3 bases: TGTGCCAGCAGTTACGACAGCCTATCCATCCTAGGGAGCAATCAGCCCCAGCATTTT.

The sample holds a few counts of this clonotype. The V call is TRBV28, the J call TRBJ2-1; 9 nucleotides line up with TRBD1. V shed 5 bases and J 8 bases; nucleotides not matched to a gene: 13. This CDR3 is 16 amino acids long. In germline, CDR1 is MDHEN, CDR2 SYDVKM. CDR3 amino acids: CASSPPWTGEMDEQFF. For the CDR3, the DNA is TGTGCCAGCAGTCCCCCTTGGACAGGGGAAATGGATGAGCAGTTCTTC.

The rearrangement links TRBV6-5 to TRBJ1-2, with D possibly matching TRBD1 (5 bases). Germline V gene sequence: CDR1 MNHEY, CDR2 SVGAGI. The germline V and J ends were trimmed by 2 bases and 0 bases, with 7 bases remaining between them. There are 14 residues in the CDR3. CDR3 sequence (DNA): TGTGCCAGCAGTTACGGGGCTACTAACTATGGCTACACCTTC. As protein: CASSYGATNYGYTF.

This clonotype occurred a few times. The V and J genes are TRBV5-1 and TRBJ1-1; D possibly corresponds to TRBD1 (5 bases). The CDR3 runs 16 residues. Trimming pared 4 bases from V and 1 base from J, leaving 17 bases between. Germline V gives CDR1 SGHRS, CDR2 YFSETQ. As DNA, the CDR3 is TGCGCCAGCAGCCCAGTGTCGGTGGGGGAGAACACTGAAGCTTTCTTT. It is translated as CASSPVSVGENTEAFF.

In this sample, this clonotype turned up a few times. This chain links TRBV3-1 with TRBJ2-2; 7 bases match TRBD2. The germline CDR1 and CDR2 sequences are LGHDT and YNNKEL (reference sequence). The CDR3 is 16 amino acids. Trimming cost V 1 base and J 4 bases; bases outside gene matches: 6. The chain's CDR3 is CASSQGAAGVTGELFF. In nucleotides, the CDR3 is TGTGCCAGCAGCCAAGGAGCCGCGGGAGTCACCGGGGAGCTGTTTTTT.

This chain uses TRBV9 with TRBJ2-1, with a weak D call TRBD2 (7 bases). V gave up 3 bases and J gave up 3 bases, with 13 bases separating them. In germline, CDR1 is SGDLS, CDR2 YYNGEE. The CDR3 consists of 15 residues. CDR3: CASSAGGGLYNEQFF. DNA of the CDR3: TGTGCCAGCAGCGCGGGCGGGGGCCTCTACAATGAGCAGTTCTTC.

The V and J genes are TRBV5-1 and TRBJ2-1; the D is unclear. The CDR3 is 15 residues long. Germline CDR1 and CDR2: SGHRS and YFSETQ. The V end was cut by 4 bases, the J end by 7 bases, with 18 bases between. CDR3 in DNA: TGCGCCAGCAGCCCCGCCGGCCACGGCCTTAATGAGCAGTTCTTC. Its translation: CASSPAGHGLNEQFF.

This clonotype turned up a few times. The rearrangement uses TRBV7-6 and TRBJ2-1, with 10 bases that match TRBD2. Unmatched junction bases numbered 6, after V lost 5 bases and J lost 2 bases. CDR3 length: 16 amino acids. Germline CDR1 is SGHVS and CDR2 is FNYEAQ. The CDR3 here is CASSRASGGAYNEQFF. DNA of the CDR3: TGTGCCAGCAGCAGAGCTAGCGGGGGTGCCTACAATGAGCAGTTCTTC.

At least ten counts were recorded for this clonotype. The CDR3 DNA reads TGTGCCAGCAGTTACCCGGAACAGGGCTCCCTGGGCCAGTACTTC. Translating gives CASSYPEQGSLGQYF. The chain is built from TRBV6-2 or TRBV6-3 and TRBJ2-5; maybe TRBD1 (6 bases). CDR1 is MNHEY and CDR2 is SVGEGT in the germline V gene. The CDR3 extends over 15 amino acids. V was shortened by 2 bases and J by 10 bases, with 20 bases between the two germline ends.

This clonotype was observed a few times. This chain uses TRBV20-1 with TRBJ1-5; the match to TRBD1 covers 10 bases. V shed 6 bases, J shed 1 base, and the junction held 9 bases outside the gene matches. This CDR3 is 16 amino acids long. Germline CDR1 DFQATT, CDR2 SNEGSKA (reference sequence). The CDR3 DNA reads TGCAGTGCCAGGGACAGGGGAGGAGGAAGCAATCAGCCCCAGCATTTT. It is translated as CSARDRGGGSNQPQHF.

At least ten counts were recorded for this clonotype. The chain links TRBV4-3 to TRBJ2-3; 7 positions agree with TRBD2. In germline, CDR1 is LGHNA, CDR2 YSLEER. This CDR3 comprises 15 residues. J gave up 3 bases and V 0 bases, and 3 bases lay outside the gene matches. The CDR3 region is CASSQDQRGTDTQYF. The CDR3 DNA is TGCGCCAGCAGCCAAGATCAGCGGGGAACAGATACGCAGTATTTT.

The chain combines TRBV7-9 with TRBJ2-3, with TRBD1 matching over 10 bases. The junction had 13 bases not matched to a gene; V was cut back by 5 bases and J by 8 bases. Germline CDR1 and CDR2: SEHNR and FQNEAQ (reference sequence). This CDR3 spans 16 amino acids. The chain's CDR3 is CASSPWTGGHVGTQYF. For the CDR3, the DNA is TGTGCCAGCAGCCCCTGGACAGGGGGGCATGTCGGTACGCAGTATTTT.

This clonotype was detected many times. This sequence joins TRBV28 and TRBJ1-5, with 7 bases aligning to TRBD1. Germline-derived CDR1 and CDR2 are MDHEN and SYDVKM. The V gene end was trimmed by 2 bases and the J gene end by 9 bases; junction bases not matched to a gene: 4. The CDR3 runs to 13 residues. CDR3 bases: TGTGCCAGCAGTTTACAAGGGGGCAGGCCCCAGCATTTT. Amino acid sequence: CASSLQGGRPQHF. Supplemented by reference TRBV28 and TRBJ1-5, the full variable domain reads DVKVTQSSRYLVKRTGEKVFLECVQDMDHENMFWYRQDPGLGLRLIYFSYDVKMKEKGDIPEGYSVSREKKERFSLILESASTNQTSMYLCASSLQGGRPQHFGDGTRLSIL.

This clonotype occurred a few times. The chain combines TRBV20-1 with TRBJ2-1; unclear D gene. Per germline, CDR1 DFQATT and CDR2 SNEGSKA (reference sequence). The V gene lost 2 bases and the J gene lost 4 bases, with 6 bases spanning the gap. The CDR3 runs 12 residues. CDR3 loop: CSARLRYNEQFF. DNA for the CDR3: TGCAGTGCTAGATTGCGGTACAATGAGCAGTTCTTC.

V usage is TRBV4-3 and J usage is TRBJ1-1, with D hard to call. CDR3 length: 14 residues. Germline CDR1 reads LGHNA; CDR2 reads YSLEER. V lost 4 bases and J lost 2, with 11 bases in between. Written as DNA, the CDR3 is TGCGCCAGCAGCCCGTCGGGGAGCAACACTGAAGCTTTCTTT. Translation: CASSPSGSNTEAFF.

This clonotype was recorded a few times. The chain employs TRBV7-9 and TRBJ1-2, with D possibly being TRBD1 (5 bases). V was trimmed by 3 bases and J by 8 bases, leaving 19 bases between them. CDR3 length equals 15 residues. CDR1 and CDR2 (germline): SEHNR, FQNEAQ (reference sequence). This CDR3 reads CASSFSMGPKEGYTF. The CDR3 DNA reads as TGTGCCAGCAGCTTCTCCATGGGACCCAAGGAAGGCTACACCTTC.

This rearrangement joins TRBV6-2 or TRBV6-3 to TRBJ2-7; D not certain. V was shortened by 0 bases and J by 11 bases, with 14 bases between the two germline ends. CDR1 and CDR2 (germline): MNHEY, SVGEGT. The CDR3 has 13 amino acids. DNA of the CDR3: TGTGCCAGCAGTTACTCGACTTTCGTGTTCGAGTACTTC. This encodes CASSYSTFVFEYF.

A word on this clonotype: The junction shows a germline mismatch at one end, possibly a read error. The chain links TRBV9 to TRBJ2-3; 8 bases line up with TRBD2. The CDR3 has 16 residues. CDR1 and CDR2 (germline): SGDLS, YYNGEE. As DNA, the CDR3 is TGTGCCAGCAGCGTAGCGTGGATTAGCGGGAAAGATACCCAGTATTTT. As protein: CASSVAWISGKDTQYF.

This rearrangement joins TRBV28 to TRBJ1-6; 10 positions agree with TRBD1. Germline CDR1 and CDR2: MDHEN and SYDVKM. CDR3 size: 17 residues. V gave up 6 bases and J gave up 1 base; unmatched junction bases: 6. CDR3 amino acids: CASRLDRGGSYNSPLHF. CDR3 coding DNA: TGTGCCAGCAGGCTGGACAGGGGGGGGTCCTATAATTCACCCCTCCACTTT.

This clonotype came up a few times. Here the CDR3 DNA reads TGTGCCAGCAGTTACTACCGGGACAGTAACTATGGCTACACCTTC. Amino acid sequence: CASSYYRDSNYGYTF. This chain joins TRBV6-5 and TRBJ1-2; TRBD1 agrees at 7 bases. CDR1 is MNHEY, CDR2 SVGAGI, per germline. CDR3 size: 15 residues. With V trimmed by 1 base and J by 1 base, 3 bases remained unmatched.